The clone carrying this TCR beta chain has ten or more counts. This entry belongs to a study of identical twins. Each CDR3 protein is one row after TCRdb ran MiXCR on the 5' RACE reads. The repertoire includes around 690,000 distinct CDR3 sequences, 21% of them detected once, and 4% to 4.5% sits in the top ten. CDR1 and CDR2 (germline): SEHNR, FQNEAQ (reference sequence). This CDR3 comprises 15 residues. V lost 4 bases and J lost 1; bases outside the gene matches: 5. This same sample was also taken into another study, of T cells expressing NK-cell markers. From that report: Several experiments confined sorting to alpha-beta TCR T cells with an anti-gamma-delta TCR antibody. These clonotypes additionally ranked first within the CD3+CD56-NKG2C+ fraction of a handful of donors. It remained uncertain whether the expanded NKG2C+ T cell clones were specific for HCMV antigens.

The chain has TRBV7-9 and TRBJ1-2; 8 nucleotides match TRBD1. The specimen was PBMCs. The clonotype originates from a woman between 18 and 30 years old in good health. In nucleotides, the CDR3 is TGTGCCAGCAGCTACGACAGGGGACGTAACTATGGCTACACCTTC. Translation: CASSYDRGRNYGYTF.